Sequencing of this T cell receptor beta chain was carried out in a study of cytomegalovirus exposure and HLA in healthy donors. Study outcomes and limitations: Presence/absence comparisons presumed near-even sequencing depth among donors. Rare sequences made up most TCRs, while some public TCRs were found in many donors.

A note on this clone: Antigen unknown. The junction does not match germline at one end; this may be a read error.

Germline CDR1 and CDR2: SQVTM and ANQGSEA. The CDR3 runs 12 residues. PCR used 60 Vbeta primers and 13 Jbeta primers. Assay used: immunoSEQ multiplex PCR; TCRdb lists only in-frame clones, some missing. The profile shows 110,000 or so clones, around 77% of them singletons. The sample was PBMCs. This rearrangement joins TRBV29-1 to TRBJ1-1; 8 positions agree with TRBD1. The sequence was obtained from a man aged 18 to 29 in good health and CMV-seropositive. The CDR3 region has the DNA TGCAGCACCCGGACAGGGAACGCTGAAGCTTTCTTT. Protein sequence: CSTRTGNAEAFF.